Listed below are T cell receptor beta chains from one sample, sequenced in a study of CD8 T cells in ankylosing spondylitis. TCRdb re-called the 5' RACE reads through MiXCR, storing one row per CDR3 protein. The sample holds fewer than 200,000 distinct CDR3 sequences, 15% to 20% seen once. Specimen: blood, either unsorted or a sorted T cell fraction (not recorded which). Receptors were obtained from a male donor between 10 and 30 years old with ankylosing spondylitis or in good health (not recorded which). Both conserved end residues are part of each CDR3. The order of the fields is D gene, J gene, CDR3 length, V gene, clone size, CDR3 protein, CDR3 DNA. The D gene is left open where the match is weak. The size of a clone is reported for some rows only, either as once, few or many, or as a class for expanded clones.

D gene: -; J gene: TRBJ2-3; CDR3 length: 16; V gene: TRBV5-1; clone size: many; CDR3 protein: CASSMYSGSGADTQYF; CDR3 DNA: TGCGCCAGCAGCATGTACTCTGGCTCGGGCGCAGATACGCAGTATTTT
D gene: TRBD2; J gene: TRBJ2-2; CDR3 length: 18; V gene: TRBV7-9; clone size: many; CDR3 protein: CASSLDPPGLANTGELFF; CDR3 DNA: TGTGCCAGCAGCTTAGACCCTCCGGGACTAGCAAACACCGGGGAGCTGTTTTTT
D gene: -; J gene: TRBJ2-4; CDR3 length: 15; V gene: TRBV11-2; clone size: many; CDR3 protein: CASSPQTLAKNIQYF; CDR3 DNA: TGTGCCAGCAGCCCCCAAACTCTAGCCAAAAACATTCAGTACTTC
D gene: -; J gene: TRBJ2-3; CDR3 length: 12; V gene: TRBV6-2/TRBV6-3; clone size: many; CDR3 protein: CASRRETDTQYF; CDR3 DNA: TGTGCCAGCAGGCGTGAGACAGATACGCAGTATTTT
D gene: -; J gene: TRBJ2-1; CDR3 length: 16; V gene: TRBV20-1; clone size: many; CDR3 protein: CSAPDPLTTSYNEQFF; CDR3 DNA: TGCAGTGCTCCGGACCCCCTTACCACCAGCTACAATGAGCAGTTCTTC
D gene: TRBD2; J gene: TRBJ2-5; CDR3 length: 15; V gene: TRBV6-5; clone size: many; CDR3 protein: CASTPSGRARETQYF; CDR3 DNA: TGTGCCAGCACCCCTAGCGGGAGGGCCAGGGAGACCCAGTACTTC
D gene: -; J gene: TRBJ2-2; CDR3 length: 15; V gene: TRBV7-7; clone size: many; CDR3 protein: CASSSEGANTGELFF; CDR3 DNA: TGTGCCAGCAGCTCTGAAGGGGCGAACACCGGGGAGCTGTTTTTT
D gene: -; J gene: TRBJ1-1; CDR3 length: 12; V gene: TRBV19; clone size: many; CDR3 protein: CASSVAGGAAFF; CDR3 DNA: TGTGCCAGTAGTGTGGCTGGGGGAGCCGCTTTCTTT
D gene: TRBD1; J gene: TRBJ2-5; CDR3 length: 16; V gene: TRBV9; clone size: many; CDR3 protein: CASSVDTGGLKETQYF; CDR3 DNA: TGTGCCAGCAGCGTAGATACAGGGGGCCTAAAAGAGACCCAGTACTTC
D gene: TRBD1; J gene: TRBJ1-2; CDR3 length: 12; V gene: TRBV29-1; clone size: many; CDR3 protein: CSALTGVYGYTF; CDR3 DNA: TGCAGCGCCCTGACAGGGGTCTATGGCTACACCTTC
D gene: TRBD2; J gene: TRBJ2-3; CDR3 length: 15; V gene: TRBV7-2; clone size: -; CDR3 protein: CASSLVSSGPERQYF; CDR3 DNA: TGTGCCAGCAGCTTAGTCTCTAGCGGGCCCGAGCGGCAGTATTTT
D gene: -; J gene: TRBJ2-3; CDR3 length: 15; V gene: TRBV4-3; clone size: -; CDR3 protein: CASSQESREGDTQYF; CDR3 DNA: TGCGCCAGCAGCCAAGAGTCGCGGGAAGGCGATACGCAGTATTTT